The next 25 T cell receptor beta chains were all read from a single sample in a study of blood T cell repertoires in COVID-19. Method: immunoSEQ multiplex PCR; TCRdb's copy keeps in-frame clones and lacks some. The table has 310,000 or so clones, roughly 84% seen once. The sequencing input was peripheral blood. All receptors come from a man in his fifties with active or convalescent COVID-19.

J is TRBJ1-2 and V is TRBV29-1, with 7 bases fitting TRBD1. Trimming cost V 7 bases and J 2 bases; bases outside gene matches: 7. This CDR3 is 13 amino acids long. Germline loops: CDR1 SQVTM, CDR2 ANQGSEA. CDR3 residues: CSAPQQGNYGYTF. Here the CDR3 DNA reads TGCAGCGCTCCTCAACAGGGGAACTATGGCTACACCTTC.

V and J are TRBV27 and TRBJ1-2; 9 positions match TRBD1. The V segment lost 1 base and the J segment 7 bases; nucleotides outside the gene matches: 16. The CDR3 is 18 amino acids. The germline V gene has CDR1 MNHEY and CDR2 SMNVEV (reference sequence). CDR3 amino acids: CASSLFRRGTGLGVGYTF. The CDR3 DNA is TGTGCCAGCAGTTTATTTCGTAGGGGGACAGGGCTAGGGGTTGGCTACACCTTC.

The chain recombines TRBV3-1 (or the pseudogene TRBV3-2) with TRBJ1-1, with a weak D call TRBD1 (5 bases). Trimming shortened V by 4 bases and J by 4 bases, and 13 bases separated the two germline ends. The CDR3 contains 14 residues. Per the germline V gene, CDR1 is LGHDT and CDR2 is YNNKEL (reference sequence). The CDR3 loop is CASSRAGGGTEAFF. As DNA, the CDR3 is TGTGCCAGCAGCCGCGCCGGGGGGGGCACTGAAGCTTTCTTT.

The chain has TRBV19 and TRBJ2-5, with 9 bases fitting TRBD1. Unmatched junction bases numbered 6, after V lost 4 bases and J lost 3 bases. The CDR3 spans 15 residues. The V gene's germline CDR1 is LNHDA and CDR2 SQIVND (reference sequence). CDR3 nucleotides: TGTGCCAGTAGTAAGCTGGGACAGGGTGAAGAGACCCAGTACTTC. It yields the protein CASSKLGQGEETQYF.

This rearrangement joins TRBV30 to TRBJ1-5; D remains ambiguous. The CDR3 extends over 14 amino acids. Per the germline V gene, CDR1 is GTSNPN and CDR2 is SVGIG (reference sequence). V dropped 5 bases and J dropped 3 bases, with 14 bases sitting between them. Here the CDR3 DNA reads TGTGCCTGGTCGGATGGGCTGCCCAATCAGCCCCAGCATTTT. Amino acid sequence: CAWSDGLPNQPQHF.

V gene TRBV27 combines with J gene TRBJ2-7, with D possibly being TRBD1 (5 bases). The CDR3 is made up of 14 amino acids. V gave up 10 bases and J gave up 5 bases, with 21 bases separating them. Germline CDR1 reads MNHEY; CDR2 reads SMNVEV (reference sequence). This chain's CDR3 is CAIPPRQGLHEQYF. The CDR3 bases are TGTGCCATACCCCCGCGGCAGGGTCTCCACGAGCAGTACTTC.

V gene TRBV5-6 combines with J gene TRBJ2-3; TRBD1 matches at 8 bases. The CDR3 consists of 16 residues. CDR1 is SGHDT, CDR2 YYEEEE, per germline. The ends lost 3 bases at V and 0 bases at J; junction bases unmatched: 6. CDR3 residues: CASSSRTGTSTDTQYF. The CDR3 DNA sequence: TGTGCCAGCAGCTCAAGGACAGGGACGAGCACAGATACGCAGTATTTT.

The table lists this clone with a few counts. The chain links TRBV4-1 to TRBJ2-5; D perhaps matches TRBD1 (5 bases). Trimming stripped 1 base from V and 4 bases from J, with 10 bases between. The germline CDR1 and CDR2 sequences are MGHRA and YSYEKL. CDR3 length: 14 amino acids. CDR3 region: CASSQVGRAETQYF. The CDR3 nucleotides are TGCGCCAGCAGCCAAGTGGGCAGGGCAGAGACCCAGTACTTC.

This chain uses TRBV2 with TRBJ1-2; no clear D gene. In germline, CDR1 is SNHLY, CDR2 FYNNEI. With 5 bases removed from V and 4 bases from J, the gap between germline ends came to 17 bases. This CDR3 has 15 residues. CDR3 coding DNA: TGTGCCAGCAGTCTGAGCAGGCAAGCCCCCTATGGCTACACCTTC. Translating it yields CASSLSRQAPYGYTF.

The V and J genes are TRBV10-3 and TRBJ2-2, with 12 nucleotides matching TRBD2. V shed 8 bases, J shed 5 bases, and the junction held 6 bases outside the gene matches. CDR1 is ENHRY, CDR2 SYGVKD, per germline. The CDR3 is made up of 15 amino acids. The CDR3 region is CAISRTSGVTGELFF. The CDR3 DNA reads TGTGCCATCTCCAGGACTAGCGGGGTGACCGGGGAGCTGTTTTTT.

The V and J genes are TRBV2 and TRBJ1-2; D is unresolved. Germline-derived CDR1 and CDR2 are SNHLY and FYNNEI. V was trimmed by 5 bases and J by 4 bases, leaving 11 bases between them. The length of the CDR3 is 13 residues. The CDR3 bases are TGTGCCAGCAGTCTATACGGTGGCTATGGCTACACCTTC. This translates into CASSLYGGYGYTF. The complete variable domain, with remaining parts taken from reference TRBV2 and TRBJ1-2, reads EPEVTQTPSHQVTQMGQEVILRCVPISNHLYFYWYRQILGQKVEFLVSFYNNEISEKSEIFDDQFSVERPDGSNFTLKIRSTKLEDSAMYFCASSLYGGYGYTFGSGTRLTVV.

V is TRBV9 and J is TRBJ1-1; 7 bases map to TRBD1. Germline assignment: CDR1 SGDLS and CDR2 YYNGEE. V shed 2 bases and J 8 bases; nucleotides not matched to a gene: 12. The CDR3 runs 15 residues. Here the CDR3 DNA reads TGTGCCAGCAGCGTGGATTCGGACAGGACATCAGAAGCTTTCTTT. Translating gives CASSVDSDRTSEAFF.

In its sample, this clone was seen once. V is TRBV10-3 and J is TRBJ2-7; maybe TRBD1 (5 bases). Germline-derived CDR1 and CDR2 are ENHRY and SYGVKD. This CDR3 has 14 amino acids. V dropped 5 bases and J dropped 3 bases, with 14 bases sitting between them. CDR3 amino acids: CAISTWKGLYEQYF. The CDR3 nucleotides read TGTGCCATCAGTACGTGGAAGGGGCTCTACGAGCAGTACTTC.

The V call is TRBV7-9, the J call TRBJ1-2; D is undetermined. The CDR3 has 15 residues. CDR1 is SEHNR and CDR2 is FQNEAQ in the germline V gene (reference sequence). Trimming left V 5 bases short and J 3 bases short, with 16 bases between. CDR3 amino acids: CASSPPGSRHYGYTF. The CDR3, as DNA: TGTGCCAGCAGCCCCCCTGGGAGCCGTCACTATGGCTACACCTTC.

The chain employs TRBV6-4 and TRBJ1-2, with TRBD1 matching over 7 bases. CDR3 size: 16 residues. V was pared by 5 bases and J by 6 bases, with 15 bases of the junction left unmatched. Germline CDR1 MRHNA, CDR2 SNTAGT. DNA for the CDR3: TGTGCCAGCAGTTCCAACAGGGGAGGAGGTTTTAATGGCTACACCTTC. Protein: CASSSNRGGGFNGYTF.

J is TRBJ2-2 and V is TRBV7-2, with TRBD2 matching over 7 bases. Per germline, CDR1 SGHTA and CDR2 FQGNSA. J was trimmed by 6 bases and V by 3 bases; bases with no gene match: 7. The CDR3 loop spans 15 amino acids. CDR3: CASSLGGGPPGELFF. CDR3 DNA sequence: TGTGCCAGCAGCTTGGGGGGAGGGCCCCCCGGGGAGCTGTTTTTT.

This rearrangement joins TRBV2 to TRBJ2-2; a weak D match, TRBD1 (6 bases). Germline assignment: CDR1 SNHLY and CDR2 FYNNEI. The CDR3 extends over 13 amino acids. Trimming shortened V by 5 bases and J by 7 bases, and 11 bases separated the two germline ends. The CDR3 region has the DNA TGTGCCAGCAGTTACAGGGCCGACGGGGAGCTGTTTTTT. This gives the protein CASSYRADGELFF.

This clone was observed a single time. At the DNA level, this CDR3 is encoded by other sequences in the same sample as well. V usage is TRBV5-5 and J usage is TRBJ1-6; D remains ambiguous. The CDR3 loop spans 13 amino acids. V dropped 0 bases and J dropped 6 bases, with 4 bases sitting between them. CDR1 and CDR2 from the germline V gene are SGHKS and YYEKEE (reference sequence). The CDR3 DNA follows: TGTGCCAGCAGCTTGGTCCGTAATTCACCCCTCCACTTT. This codes for CASSLVRNSPLHF.

The rearrangement uses TRBV11-2 and TRBJ2-1; maybe TRBD1 (6 bases). The CDR3 is made up of 15 amino acids. The germline V and J ends were trimmed by 7 bases and 5 bases, with 18 bases remaining between them. The germline CDR1 and CDR2 sequences are SGHAT and FQNNGV. This CDR3 reads CASIAGDRWNNEQFF. The CDR3 DNA reads as TGTGCCAGCATCGCCGGCGACAGGTGGAACAATGAGCAGTTCTTC.

This clone has only one observation. V usage is TRBV28 and J usage is TRBJ1-2; possibly TRBD1 for D (5 bases). V shed 4 bases and J shed 8 bases, with 23 bases lying between them. Germline V gives CDR1 MDHEN, CDR2 SYDVKM. The CDR3 extends over 16 amino acids. CDR3 sequence: CASSSHPQRAGGGYTF. The CDR3 DNA is TGTGCCAGCAGTTCCCACCCCCAAAGGGCCGGGGGGGGCTACACCTTC.

V is TRBV9 and J is TRBJ2-5; tentative D call: TRBD2 (7 bases). Between the trimmed V and J ends, which lost 4 bases and 2 bases, there was a span of 18 bases. The germline CDR1 and CDR2 sequences are SGDLS and YYNGEE. The CDR3 runs 16 residues. This chain's CDR3 is CASSRGGRPNQETQYF. The CDR3 nucleotides are TGTGCCAGCAGCAGGGGGGGCCGCCCAAATCAAGAGACCCAGTACTTC.

The gene calls are TRBV14 and TRBJ2-2; 7 bases align to TRBD1. Per germline, CDR1 SGHDN and CDR2 FVKESK. The CDR3 is 17 residues long. Trimming cost V 1 base and J 1 base; bases outside gene matches: 6. The CDR3 is CASSQGDRGENTGELFF. The CDR3 nucleotides are TGTGCCAGCAGCCAAGGGGACAGAGGGGAGAACACCGGGGAGCTGTTTTTT. Full variable domain (missing parts from reference TRBV14 and TRBJ2-2): EAGVTQFPSHSVIEKGQTVTLRCDPISGHDNLYWYRRVMGKEIKFLLHFVKESKQDESGMPNNRFLAERTGGTYSTLKVQPAELEDSGVYFCASSQGDRGENTGELFFGEGSRLTVL.

The chain uses TRBV10-3 and TRBJ2-2, with TRBD2 matching over 9 bases. The germline V gene has CDR1 ENHRY and CDR2 SYGVKD. V shed 6 bases and J 5 bases; nucleotides not matched to a gene: 10. There are 16 residues in the CDR3. CDR3 amino acids: CAISPGGSGGTGELFF. Written as DNA, the CDR3 is TGTGCCATCAGCCCCGGGGGTAGCGGGGGAACCGGGGAGCTGTTTTTT.

The V and J genes are TRBV2 and TRBJ1-1; no reliable D call. The germline V gene encodes CDR1 SNHLY and CDR2 FYNNEI. This CDR3 has 13 residues. V lost 3 bases to trimming and J lost 1 base, with 6 bases between them. The CDR3: CASSDEENTEAFF. In DNA form, the CDR3 reads TGTGCCAGCAGTGATGAGGAGAACACTGAAGCTTTCTTT.

The J gene is TRBJ2-3, the V gene TRBV5-8, with TRBD1 identical over 7 bases. CDR1 SGHTS and CDR2 YDEGEE come from the germline V gene. Trimming cost V 4 bases and J 4 bases; bases outside gene matches: 6. The CDR3 runs to 14 residues. The CDR3 protein is CASSATGSADTQYF. CDR3 bases: TGTGCCAGCAGCGCGACAGGGTCGGCAGATACGCAGTATTTT.